A selection of T cell receptor beta chains follows, all from one sample in a study of shared clonotypes between healthy human individuals. Sequencing was performed with immunoSEQ multiplex PCR; in TCRdb, only in-frame clones are kept and a portion is missing. The top ten clones hold about 0.39% of a sample with millions of clones, over 85% of them seen once. Sequenced sample: naive CD4+ T cells from PBMCs. These receptors originate from a man between 18 and 35 years old in good health. Some clones in this sample may be carry-over from other donors' samples. The CDR3 runs from the conserved cysteine through the conserved F or W. The D gene is left open where the match is weak. A clone size is listed for some rows: how often the clone was seen (once, few, many), or a class if it is expanded.

16 | - | TRBJ2-5 | TRBV27 | - | CASSPGGRGDRETQYF | TGTGCCAGCAGTCCCGGGGGCAGGGGGGACCGAGAGACCCAGTACTTC
13 | TRBD1 | TRBJ1-1 | TRBV25-1 | - | CASSQGDNTEAFF | TGTGCCAGCAGTCAGGGGGACAACACTGAAGCTTTCTTT
12 | - | TRBJ2-1 | TRBV12-5 | - | CASGGRDNEQFF | TGTGCTAGTGGGGGCCGGGACAATGAGCAGTTCTTC
16 | TRBD1 | TRBJ2-7 | TRBV28 | - | CASSTPGQPTKGEQYF | TGTGCCAGCAGTACACCGGGACAGCCGACCAAGGGCGAGCAGTACTTC
11 | - | TRBJ2-5 | TRBV11-2 | once | CASRAGETQYF | TGTGCCAGCAGGGCTGGGGAGACCCAGTACTTC
15 | - | TRBJ1-4 | TRBV11-2 | - | CASSSNFATNEKLFF | TGTGCCAGCAGCTCTAACTTTGCAACTAATGAAAAACTGTTTTTT
16 | TRBD2 | TRBJ2-5 | TRBV28 | - | CASSLGLASSQETQYF | TGTGCCAGCAGTTTGGGACTAGCGAGCTCGCAAGAGACCCAGTACTTC
14 | TRBD1 | TRBJ1-2 | TRBV6-5 | - | CASSPGTVNYGYTF | TGTGCCAGCAGCCCGGGGACAGTAAACTATGGCTACACCTTC
15 | - | TRBJ2-5 | TRBV7-2 | - | CASSSGPPPGETQYF | TGTGCCAGCAGCTCGGGACCACCCCCGGGAGAGACCCAGTACTTC
15 | TRBD2 | TRBJ2-2 | TRBV19 | - | CASRSGLAKAGELFF | TGTGCCAGCCGAAGTGGACTAGCGAAGGCCGGGGAGCTGTTTTTT
15 | TRBD1 | TRBJ2-1 | TRBV27 | once | CASSLFRGLYNEQFF | TGTGCCAGCAGTTTATTCAGGGGGCTCTACAATGAGCAGTTCTTC
15 | TRBD2 | TRBJ2-7 | TRBV5-1 | - | CASSRGLAGFYEQYF | TGCGCCAGCAGCAGGGGACTAGCGGGGTTCTACGAGCAGTACTTC
14 | - | TRBJ2-3 | TRBV7-2 | - | CASSLARATDTQYF | TGTGCCAGCAGCTTAGCCAGAGCTACCGATACGCAGTATTTT
16 | - | TRBJ1-5 | TRBV18 | few | CASSPNGNGGNQPQHF | TGTGCCAGCTCACCAAACGGTAATGGGGGCAATCAGCCCCAGCATTTT
13 | - | TRBJ1-2 | TRBV30 | - | CAWSSQQEYGYTF | TGTGCCTGGAGTAGTCAACAGGAATATGGCTACACCTTC
13 | - | TRBJ2-3 | TRBV7-9 | once | CASSLSNPDTQYF | TGTGCCAGCAGCTTATCAAACCCAGATACGCAGTATTTT
15 | - | TRBJ2-2 | TRBV14 | - | CASSQNAVGSGELFF | TGTGCCAGCAGCCAGAACGCCGTCGGGTCCGGGGAGCTGTTTTTT
14 | - | TRBJ2-2 | TRBV11-3 | - | CASSYGGRPGELFF | TGTGCCAGCAGCTACGGGGGCCGGCCCGGGGAGCTGTTTTTT
12 | - | TRBJ2-5 | TRBV15 | once | CATSRELETQYF | TGTGCCACCAGCAGAGAGCTTGAGACCCAGTACTTC
20 | TRBD2 | TRBJ2-1 | TRBV30 | once | CAWSDSPGLAGLSSYNEQFF | TGTGCCTGGAGCGACTCCCCCGGACTAGCGGGTCTAAGCTCCTACAATGAGCAGTTCTTC
11 | - | TRBJ1-2 | TRBV30 | few | CAWSRLSPYTF | TGTGCCTGGAGTCGGCTGTCTCCCTACACCTTC
14 | - | TRBJ2-3 | TRBV6-4 | - | CASRGEQSTDTQYF | TGTGCCAGCAGGGGAGAACAGAGCACAGATACGCAGTATTTT
19 | TRBD1 | TRBJ2-6 | TRBV7-8 | - | CASSLGTGQGAAGANVLTF | TGTGCCAGCAGCTTAGGAACAGGACAGGGGGCGGCTGGGGCCAACGTCCTGACTTTC
15 | - | TRBJ2-2 | TRBV30 | - | CAWSAPWLNTGELFF | TGTGCCTGGAGTGCGCCGTGGCTAAACACCGGGGAGCTGTTTTTT
16 | TRBD2 | TRBJ2-5 | TRBV11-2 | - | CASSQRLAGVQETQYF | TGTGCCAGCAGCCAACGACTAGCGGGGGTACAAGAGACCCAGTACTTC
15 | TRBD1 | TRBJ2-1 | TRBV11-3 | - | CASSSERGPRGEQFF | TGTGCCAGCAGCTCTGAGAGGGGGCCCAGGGGGGAGCAGTTCTTC
15 | - | TRBJ2-7 | TRBV25-1 | once | CASSPGSSSLYEQYF | TGTGCCAGCAGCCCCGGGAGCTCCAGTCTCTACGAGCAGTACTTC
16 | TRBD1 | TRBJ2-1 | TRBV7-3 | once | CASSLIGQAGDNEQFF | TGTGCCAGCAGCCTCATCGGACAGGCCGGGGACAATGAGCAGTTCTTC
16 | TRBD2 | TRBJ2-1 | TRBV6-5 | - | CASSFPGLGSSREQFF | TGTGCCAGCAGTTTCCCGGGACTAGGATCCTCCCGTGAGCAGTTCTTC
14 | - | TRBJ1-1 | TRBV2 | - | CASSDRTPNTEAFF | TGTGCCAGCAGTGATAGGACTCCGAACACTGAAGCTTTCTTT
15 | - | TRBJ2-7 | TRBV25-1 | - | CASSAREGSTYEQYF | TGTGCCAGCAGCGCCAGGGAAGGGTCCACCTACGAGCAGTACTTC
20 | TRBD1 | TRBJ2-6 | TRBV5-1 | - | CASSPAGGQVVSSGANVLTF | TGCGCCAGCAGCCCAGCCGGGGGACAGGTGGTCTCCTCTGGGGCCAACGTCCTGACTTTC
15 | - | TRBJ1-2 | TRBV5-4 | - | CASSPLFRGNYGYTF | TGTGCCAGCAGCCCGCTATTCAGGGGAAACTATGGCTACACCTTC
15 | TRBD1 | TRBJ2-3 | TRBV19 | - | CASSMRDRGPDTQYF | TGTGCCAGTAGTATGAGGGACAGGGGCCCAGATACGCAGTATTTT
15 | - | TRBJ2-7 | TRBV5-1 | - | CASSLGGAGNYEQYF | TGCGCCAGCAGCTTGGGGGGCGCGGGAAATTACGAGCAGTACTTC
15 | - | TRBJ2-7 | TRBV5-1 | once | CASSLGGGTAYEQYF | TGCGCCAGCAGCTTGGGGGGCGGGACAGCCTACGAGCAGTACTTC
10 | - | TRBJ2-1 | TRBV20-1 | - | CSAQLNEQFF | TGCAGTGCCCAACTAAATGAGCAGTTCTTC
14 | - | TRBJ2-7 | TRBV11-2 | - | CASSLVHSSYEQYF | TGTGCCAGCAGCTTAGTCCACAGCTCCTACGAGCAGTACTTC
16 | TRBD2 | TRBJ2-7 | TRBV28 | once | CASSLWGSGSSYEQYF | TGTGCCAGCAGTTTATGGGGTAGCGGGAGCTCCTACGAGCAGTACTTC
17 | - | TRBJ2-5 | TRBV9 | once | CASSVAVPGSAQETQYF | TGTGCCAGCAGCGTAGCTGTTCCGGGGAGCGCTCAAGAGACCCAGTACTTC
17 | - | TRBJ2-2 | TRBV5-6 | - | CASSLPGGGGEAGELFF | TGTGCCAGCAGCCTACCTGGGGGGGGCGGCGAGGCCGGGGAGCTGTTTTTT